This T cell receptor beta chain is from a study of blood T cell repertoires in COVID-19. The ends were cut back, 0 bases at V and 6 bases at J, with 12 bases in the middle. Germline V gene data show CDR1 as MNHEY and CDR2 as SVGAGI. The CDR3 runs 15 residues. Clones were sequenced by immunoSEQ multiplex PCR, and TCRdb holds only the in-frame ones, with some missing. The sample consists of 350,000 or so clones, about 91% of them appearing once. The rearrangement joins TRBV6-5 to TRBJ1-5; tentative D call: TRBD1 (6 bases). The receptor was isolated from a young woman with COVID-19, enrolled during active disease. The sequenced sample was peripheral blood. The CDR3 here is CASSYSAGEGQPQHF. CDR3 in DNA: TGTGCCAGCAGTTACTCAGCAGGGGAGGGTCAGCCCCAGCATTTT.